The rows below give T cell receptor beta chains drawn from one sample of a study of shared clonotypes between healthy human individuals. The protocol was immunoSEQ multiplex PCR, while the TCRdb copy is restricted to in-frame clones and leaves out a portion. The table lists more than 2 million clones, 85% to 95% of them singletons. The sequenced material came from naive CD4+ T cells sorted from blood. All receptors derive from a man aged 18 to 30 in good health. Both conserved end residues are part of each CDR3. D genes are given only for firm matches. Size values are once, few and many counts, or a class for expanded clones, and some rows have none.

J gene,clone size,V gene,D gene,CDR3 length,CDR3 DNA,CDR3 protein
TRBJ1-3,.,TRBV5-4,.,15,TGTGCCAGCAGCCGAGAACGGACAGCCGGAAACACCATATATTTT,CASSRERTAGNTIYF
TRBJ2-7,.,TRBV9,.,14,TGTGCCAGCAGCGTAGGGGTGACCTCCTACGAGCAGTACTTC,CASSVGVTSYEQYF
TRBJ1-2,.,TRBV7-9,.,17,TGTGCCAGCAGCTTACAGTACCTTGGCAGGGATGGCGATGGCTACACCTTC,CASSLQYLGRDGDGYTF
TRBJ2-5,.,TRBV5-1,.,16,TGCGCCAGCAGCTTTGGGCCGGGCAACTCACAAGAGACCCAGTACTTC,CASSFGPGNSQETQYF
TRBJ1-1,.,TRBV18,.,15,TGTGCCAGCTCACCCAGTAAACAGGGGAACACTGAAGCTTTCTTT,CASSPSKQGNTEAFF
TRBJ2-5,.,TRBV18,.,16,TGTGCCAGCTCACCCCTGCGTTCTTCGTACCAAGAGACCCAGTACTTC,CASSPLRSSYQETQYF
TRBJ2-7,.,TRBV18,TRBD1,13,TGTGCCAGCTCATCCGGACAGGTTGGCGAGCAGTACTTC,CASSSGQVGEQYF
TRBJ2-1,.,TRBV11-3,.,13,TGTGCCAGCAGCTCCGTAACGGTCAATGAGCAGTTCTTC,CASSSVTVNEQFF
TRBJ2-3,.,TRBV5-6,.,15,TGTGCCAGCAGCAGGCCGTCTAGCAGCACAGATACGCAGTATTTT,CASSRPSSSTDTQYF
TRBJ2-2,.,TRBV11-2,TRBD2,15,TGTGCCAGCAGCTTACGGCGGGAGGTGACCGGGGAGCTGTTTTTT,CASSLRREVTGELFF
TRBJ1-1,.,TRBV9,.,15,TGTGCCAGCAGCGCCTCCGGAGAGCAGTACACTGAAGCTTTCTTT,CASSASGEQYTEAFF
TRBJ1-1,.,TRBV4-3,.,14,TGCGCCAGCAGCCAAGTGTTGGTTCCGACTGAAGCTTTCTTT,CASSQVLVPTEAFF
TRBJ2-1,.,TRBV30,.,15,TGTGCCTGGAGTGTCAGGGCGGGGACCTCCAATGAGCAGTTCTTC,CAWSVRAGTSNEQFF
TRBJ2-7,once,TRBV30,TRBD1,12,TGTGCCTGGGAGGGGGCCTCCTACGAGCAGTACTTC,CAWEGASYEQYF
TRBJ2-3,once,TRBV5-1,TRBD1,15,TGCGCCAGCAGCTTAACAGGGGGCGCGACAGATACGCAGTATTTT,CASSLTGGATDTQYF
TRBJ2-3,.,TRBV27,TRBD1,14,TGTGCCAGCAGTTTCGGACAGGGTACAGATACGCAGTATTTT,CASSFGQGTDTQYF
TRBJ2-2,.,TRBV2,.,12,TGTGCCAGCAACCAAGGGTCCGGGGAGCTGTTTTTT,CASNQGSGELFF
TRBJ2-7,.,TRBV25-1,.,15,TGTGCCAGCAGTGAAAACGGACTGGCCTCCTACGAGCAGTACTTC,CASSENGLASYEQYF
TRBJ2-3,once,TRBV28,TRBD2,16,TGTGCCAGCAGTTGGACCTTCGAGCGGGGGGAGGGTACGCAGTATTTT,CASSWTFERGEGTQYF
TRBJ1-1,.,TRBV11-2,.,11,TGTGCCAGCAGCTTAGTCAGGGAAGCTTTCTTT,CASSLVREAFF
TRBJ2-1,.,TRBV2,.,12,TGTGCCAGCAGTGAATACCCGAATGAGCAGTTCTTC,CASSEYPNEQFF
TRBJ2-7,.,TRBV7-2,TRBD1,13,TGTGCCAGCAGCCCCCGGACAGGATACGAGCAGTACTTC,CASSPRTGYEQYF
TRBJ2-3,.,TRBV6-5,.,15,TGTGCCAGCAGTTATTCCCAGGATGCTAGTGGTGCGCAGTATTTT,CASSYSQDASGAQYF
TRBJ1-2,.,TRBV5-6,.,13,TGTGCCAGCAGCTTGGGGCAGGACGACGGCTACACCTTC,CASSLGQDDGYTF
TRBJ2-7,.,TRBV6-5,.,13,TGTGCCACCTCCGGTCAGGGCCTTGTAGGGCAGTACTTC,CATSGQGLVGQYF
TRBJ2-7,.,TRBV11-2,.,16,TGTGCCAGCAGCCCGGGTGGGTTCCGGGTCTCCTACGAGCAGTACTTC,CASSPGGFRVSYEQYF
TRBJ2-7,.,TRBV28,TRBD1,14,TGTGCCTCCAGACAGGGGATTTCCTCCTACGAGCAGTACTTC,CASRQGISSYEQYF
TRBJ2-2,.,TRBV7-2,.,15,TGTGCCAGCACATCGACTAGTTGGAGCTCCGGGGAGCTGTTTTTT,CASTSTSWSSGELFF
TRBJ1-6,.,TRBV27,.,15,TGTGCCAGCAGTTTAGAGGGCCAATATAATTCACCCCTCCACTTT,CASSLEGQYNSPLHF
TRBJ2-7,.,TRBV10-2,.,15,TGCGCCAGCAGTGCAACAGGGCTTTCCTCCTACGAGCAGTACTTC,CASSATGLSSYEQYF
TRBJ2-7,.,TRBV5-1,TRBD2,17,TGCGCCAGCAGCTTGTCAGTAGCGGGAGGCGTAGTTTACGAGCAGTACTTC,CASSLSVAGGVVYEQYF
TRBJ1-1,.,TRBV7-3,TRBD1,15,TGTGCCAGCAGCTCCTCCGGGACAGTGAACACTGAAGCTTTCTTT,CASSSSGTVNTEAFF
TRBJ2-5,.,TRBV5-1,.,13,TGCGCCAGCAGCCCGAGTACCATAGAGACCCAGTACTTC,CASSPSTIETQYF
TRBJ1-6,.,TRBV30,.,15,TGTGCCTGGATGGACCGACGCTCCTATAATTCACCCCTCCACTTT,CAWMDRRSYNSPLHF
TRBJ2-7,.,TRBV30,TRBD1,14,TGTGCCTGGAGTGTAGGGGGCGATTCCTACGAGCAGTACTTC,CAWSVGGDSYEQYF
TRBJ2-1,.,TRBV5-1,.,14,TGCGCCAGCAGAATTAGCGAGGCCTACAATGAGCAGTTCTTC,CASRISEAYNEQFF
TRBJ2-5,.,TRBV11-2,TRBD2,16,TGTGCCAGCAGCCCCGGGGGTAGCGGGGCCCAAGAGACCCAGTACTTC,CASSPGGSGAQETQYF
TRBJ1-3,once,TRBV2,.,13,TGTGCCAGCAGTGAACTTCTTGGAAACACCATATATTTT,CASSELLGNTIYF
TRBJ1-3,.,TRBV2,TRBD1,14,TGTGCCAGCAGTGACAGGGGGCCTGGAAACACCATATATTTT,CASSDRGPGNTIYF
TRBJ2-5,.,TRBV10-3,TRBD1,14,TGTGCCATCAGTGGGGCAGGGGGCATGGAGACCCAGTACTTC,CAISGAGGMETQYF
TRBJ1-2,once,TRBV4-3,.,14,TGCGCCAGCAGCCAAGCCGTAGGGAACTATGGCTACACCTTC,CASSQAVGNYGYTF
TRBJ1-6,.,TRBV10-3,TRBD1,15,TGTGCCACAGGACAGGGGGCGGGTAGTTTTTCACCCCTCCACTTT,CATGQGAGSFSPLHF
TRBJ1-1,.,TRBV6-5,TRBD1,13,TGTGCCAGCAGCAGGGGGGAGGGCACTGAAGCTTTCTTT,CASSRGEGTEAFF
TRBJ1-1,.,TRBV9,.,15,TGTGCCAGCAGCGTAGGGTGGAAGGGGAACACTGAAGCTTTCTTT,CASSVGWKGNTEAFF
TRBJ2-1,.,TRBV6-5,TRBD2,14,TGTGCCAGCAGGGCTAGCGGGAGCTCCAATGAGCAGTTCTTC,CASRASGSSNEQFF
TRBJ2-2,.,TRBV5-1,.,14,TGCGCCAGCAGCTTCGGGGGCAACACCGGGGAGCTGTTTTTT,CASSFGGNTGELFF
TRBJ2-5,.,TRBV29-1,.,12,TGCAGCGCCCAACAGGGTCAAGAGACCCAGTACTTC,CSAQQGQETQYF
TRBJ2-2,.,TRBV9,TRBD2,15,TGTGCCAGCAGCGCAGGACTAGCGGAGAGCGGGGAGCTGTTTTTT,CASSAGLAESGELFF
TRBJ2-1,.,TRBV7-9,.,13,TGTGCCAGCTCCAGGACAGAAGACAATGAGCAGTTCTTC,CASSRTEDNEQFF
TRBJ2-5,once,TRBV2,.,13,TGTGCCAGCAGTGAACGTAGGATCGAGACCCAGTACTTC,CASSERRIETQYF
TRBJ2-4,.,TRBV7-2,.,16,TGTGCCAGCAGCTTTGTCGGGGGCGAACCCAAAAACATTCAGTACTTC,CASSFVGGEPKNIQYF
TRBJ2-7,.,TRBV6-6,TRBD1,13,TGTGCCAGCAGTTACGAGGGGGCGAGTGCGCAGTACTTC,CASSYEGASAQYF
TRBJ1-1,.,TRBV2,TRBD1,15,TGTGCCAGCAGTGAAGTCGACAGGGGGGGCACTGAAGCTTTCTTT,CASSEVDRGGTEAFF
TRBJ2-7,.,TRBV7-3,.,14,TGTGCCAGCAGCTTAGGAACGGGGGAACACGAGCAGTACTTC,CASSLGTGEHEQYF
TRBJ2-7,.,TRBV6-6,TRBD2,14,TGTGCCAGCAGTTACGGGACTACCCTCCGGGAGCAGTACTTC,CASSYGTTLREQYF
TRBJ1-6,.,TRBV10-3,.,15,TGTGCCATCAGTGAATCCGGACAGTATAATTCACCCCTCCACTTT,CAISESGQYNSPLHF
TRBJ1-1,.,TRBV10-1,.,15,TGCGCCAGCAGTGAGTCGCCCCACACGTTCACTGAAGCTTTCTTT,CASSESPHTFTEAFF